What follows are 22 T cell receptor beta chains derived from one specimen sequenced in a study of T-cell memory formation after mild COVID-19. TCRdb re-called the 5' RACE reads through MiXCR, storing one row per CDR3 protein. This sample carries 300,000 to 400,000 distinct CDR3 sequences, roughly 15% of them seen once, and the ten largest clones take approximately 20%. Material for sequencing was PBMCs or a T cell subset sorted from them (not recorded which). These TCRs come from a man between 18 and 29 years old who had mild COVID-19 (a few samples of this study predate the infection). Cell type and time point are not known.

This clonotype was observed a handful of times. The chain has TRBV20-1 and TRBJ2-5; TRBD1 matches 7 bases. With V trimmed by 3 bases and J by 0 bases, 7 bases remained unmatched. Germline CDR1 DFQATT, CDR2 SNEGSKA (reference sequence). This CDR3 is built from 15 residues. The CDR3 region is CSARGDGTDQETQYF. The CDR3 nucleotides are TGCAGTGCTAGGGGGGACGGGACAGACCAAGAGACCCAGTACTTC.

J is TRBJ1-2 and V is TRBV20-1; D is uncertain. Trimming removed 2 bases from V and 8 bases from J, with 12 bases in between. The length of the CDR3 is 12 residues. The germline gives CDR1 DFQATT, CDR2 SNEGSKA (reference sequence). CDR3: CSARRQRAGYTF. The CDR3 DNA follows: TGCAGTGCTAGAAGGCAAAGGGCGGGCTACACCTTC.

This clonotype was found a few times. The chain uses TRBV7-9 and TRBJ1-2; D gene ambiguous. Trimming left V 4 bases short and J 4 bases short, with 22 bases between. The germline gives CDR1 SEHNR, CDR2 FQNEAQ (reference sequence). This CDR3 is built from 17 residues. The CDR3 sequence is CASSSPGLREEIYGYTF. The CDR3 nucleotides are TGTGCCAGCAGCTCACCTGGACTTCGGGAGGAAATCTATGGCTACACCTTC.

The sample holds a few counts of this clonotype. The chain has TRBV7-3 and TRBJ2-2, with D unclear. There are 15 residues in the CDR3. V lost 0 bases and J lost 3, with 8 bases in between. The germline gives CDR1 SGHTA, CDR2 FQGTGA. The CDR3 bases are TGTGCCAGCAGCTTAACAGCCCCGTACACCGGGGAGCTGTTTTTT. As protein: CASSLTAPYTGELFF.

This clonotype was seen only a few times. The rearrangement links TRBV5-1 to TRBJ1-2; unclear D gene. Trimming pared 6 bases from V and 5 bases from J, leaving 17 bases between. Germline V lookup: CDR1 SGHRS, CDR2 YFSETQ. This CDR3 has 14 amino acids. The CDR3 is CASTTSPALYGYTF. The CDR3 DNA sequence: TGCGCCAGCACCACCAGTCCAGCTTTGTATGGCTACACCTTC.

This clonotype turned up a few times. The V call is TRBV6-5, the J call TRBJ1-2, with a weak D call TRBD1 (6 bases). This CDR3 is built from 14 residues. Trimming took off 6 bases at V and 7 bases at J, with 18 bases between the two ends. The V gene's germline CDR1 is MNHEY and CDR2 SVGAGI. The CDR3 DNA follows: TGTGCCAGCAGAACCACGAAGACAGGTGTTGGCTACACCTTC. Amino acids: CASRTTKTGVGYTF.

V is TRBV12-3 or TRBV12-4 and J is TRBJ2-7, with 14 bases that match TRBD2. CDR3 length equals 16 residues. Losses at the gene ends were 6 bases for V and 7 bases for J; bases not matched to a gene: 11. The CDR3 DNA reads as TGTGCCAGCAGCTACCGGGGACTAGCGGGGGTGGAGGAGCAGTACTTC. As protein: CASSYRGLAGVEEQYF.

This clonotype was detected a few times. The chain combines TRBV12-3 or TRBV12-4 with TRBJ2-3, with 9 nucleotides matching TRBD2. With V trimmed by 4 bases and J by 3 bases, 8 bases remained unmatched. The CDR3 spans 16 residues. CDR3 coding DNA: TGTGCCAGCAGTTGGGTGTTAGCGGGGGTAACAGATACGCAGTATTTT. Its translation is CASSWVLAGVTDTQYF.

This clonotype showed up many times. The genes are TRBV20-1 and TRBJ2-1; TRBD2 is a possible D gene (5 bases). Germline loops: CDR1 DFQATT, CDR2 SNEGSKA (reference sequence). The V end lost 4 bases, the J end lost 5 bases, and 9 bases lay between the germline ends. The CDR3 totals 12 residues. The DNA for the CDR3 is TGCAGTGCTACCCGGGGTGACAATGAGCAGTTCTTC. Translating gives CSATRGDNEQFF.

The rearrangement uses TRBV10-3 and TRBJ2-7; the match to TRBD1 covers 10 bases. CDR1 ENHRY and CDR2 SYGVKD come from the germline V gene. This CDR3 comprises 14 residues. V was pared by 7 bases and J by 0 bases, with 3 bases of the junction left unmatched. The CDR3 protein is CAITGTGVSYEQYF. The DNA for the CDR3 is TGTGCCATCACCGGGACAGGGGTCTCCTACGAGCAGTACTTC.

V usage is TRBV5-1 and J usage is TRBJ2-1; TRBD1 aligns across 11 bases. This CDR3 contains 14 residues. Germline assignment: CDR1 SGHRS and CDR2 YFSETQ. Germline trimming cut 4 bases from V and 6 bases from J; bases unmatched to any gene: 3. This CDR3 is CASSDGTGGNEQFF. The DNA for the CDR3 is TGCGCCAGCAGCGACGGGACAGGGGGCAATGAGCAGTTCTTC.

The V gene is TRBV30, the J gene TRBJ2-7, with D maybe TRBD1 (6 bases). V gave up 3 bases and J gave up 3 bases, with 15 bases separating them. Germline V lookup: CDR1 GTSNPN, CDR2 SVGIG (reference sequence). This CDR3 comprises 14 residues. CDR3 DNA sequence: TGTGCCTGGAGGCCAACAGGGTTACTCTACGAGCAGTACTTC. It is translated as CAWRPTGLLYEQYF.

V usage is TRBV20-1 and J usage is TRBJ1-1; TRBD1 might be the D (5 bases). Germline CDR1 reads DFQATT; CDR2 reads SNEGSKA (reference sequence). This CDR3 contains 14 residues. V dropped 7 bases and J dropped 0 bases, with 15 bases sitting between them. CDR3 nucleotide sequence: TGCAGTGTCGTTCAGGGAGGGATGAACACTGAAGCTTTCTTT. Translated, it gives CSVVQGGMNTEAFF.

The chain employs TRBV7-2 and TRBJ2-5; D remains unclear. CDR1 is SGHTA and CDR2 is FQGNSA in the germline V gene. Trimming stripped 1 base from V and 5 bases from J, with 26 bases between. The CDR3 has 19 amino acids. CDR3 amino acids: CASSLESIGSNYLWETQYF. The CDR3 bases are TGTGCCAGCAGCTTAGAGTCTATAGGGTCTAACTATTTGTGGGAGACCCAGTACTTC. Filled out from reference TRBV7-2 and TRBJ2-5, the complete variable domain reads GAGVSQSPSNKVTEKGKDVELRCDPISGHTALYWYRQSLGQGLEFLIYFQGNSAPDKSGLPSDRFSAERTGGSVSTLTIQRTQQEDSAVYLCASSLESIGSNYLWETQYFGPGTRLLVL.

This clonotype was found many times. This sequence joins TRBV5-1 and TRBJ1-1; unclear D gene. V was clipped by 5 bases and J by 1 base, with 12 bases between them. This CDR3 is built from 14 residues. Looked up from germline, CDR1 is SGHRS and CDR2 is YFSETQ. The CDR3 loop reads CASRPTAGNTEAFF. The CDR3 bases are TGCGCCAGCAGACCTACTGCAGGGAACACTGAAGCTTTCTTT.

This clonotype was detected only a few times. The J gene is TRBJ2-3, the V gene TRBV2, with 9 nucleotides matching TRBD1. Germline trimming cut 7 bases from V and 6 bases from J; bases unmatched to any gene: 11. There are 15 residues in the CDR3. Per the germline V gene, CDR1 is SNHLY and CDR2 is FYNNEI. The CDR3 protein is CASTSGGTGRDTQYF. For the CDR3, the DNA is TGTGCCAGCACCTCAGGCGGGACAGGGAGGGATACGCAGTATTTT.

This chain connects TRBV29-1 to TRBJ2-7, with 7 bases matching TRBD1. This CDR3 has 11 residues. J was trimmed by 6 bases and V by 6 bases; bases with no gene match: 5. CDR1 is SQVTM, CDR2 ANQGSEA, per germline. The CDR3 bases are TGCAGCGTAGGAGACAGGGCCGAGCAGTACGTC. The encoded protein is CSVGDRAEQYV.

The chain has TRBV7-9 and TRBJ1-2; unclear D gene. Germline V CDR1 and CDR2: SEHNR, FQNEAQ (reference sequence). V was trimmed by 2 bases and J by 6 bases, leaving 16 bases between them. The CDR3 has 15 amino acids. The CDR3 DNA sequence: TGTGCCAGCAGCTTAAGTCTCCGCTTAGGCGATGGCTACACCTTC. Residues: CASSLSLRLGDGYTF.

In this sample, this clonotype turned up many times. As DNA, the CDR3 is TGTGCCAGCAGCTTCAGTCTGAGCGGGGGGTTTCGGAATGAGCAGTTCTTC. Its protein is CASSFSLSGGFRNEQFF. The chain carries TRBV7-2 and TRBJ2-1; 9 nucleotides line up with TRBD2. Germline assignment: CDR1 SGHTA and CDR2 FQGNSA. The CDR3 is 17 amino acids. Trimming cost V 3 bases and J 7 bases; bases outside gene matches: 13. Full variable domain (remainder filled in from reference TRBV7-2 and TRBJ2-1): GAGVSQSPSNKVTEKGKDVELRCDPISGHTALYWYRQSLGQGLEFLIYFQGNSAPDKSGLPSDRFSAERTGGSVSTLTIQRTQQEDSAVYLCASSFSLSGGFRNEQFFGPGTRLTVL.

V gene TRBV24-1 combines with J gene TRBJ2-3; tentative D call: TRBD1 (5 bases). The CDR3 contains 15 residues. V was trimmed by 4 bases and J by 1 base, leaving 11 bases between them. Germline V lookup: CDR1 KGHDR, CDR2 SFDVKD. CDR3 residues: CATSDPGAGTDTQYF. The CDR3 DNA sequence: TGTGCCACCAGTGACCCTGGGGCCGGCACAGATACGCAGTATTTT.

This clonotype was observed a few times. The rearrangement uses TRBV3-1 and TRBJ2-1; either TRBD1 or TRBD2 may fit D (6 bases each). Germline assignment: CDR1 LGHDT and CDR2 YNNKEL (reference sequence). This CDR3 contains 16 residues. Trimming removed 4 bases from V and 1 base from J, with 14 bases in between. The CDR3 DNA sequence: TGTGCCAGCAGCCCCCTCGGGGGCGGGTCCTACAATGAGCAGTTCTTC. This gives the protein CASSPLGGGSYNEQFF.

This chain links TRBV7-2 with TRBJ2-7; 10 bases are shared with TRBD1. This CDR3 spans 17 amino acids. Germline values: CDR1 SGHTA, CDR2 FQGNSA. Trimming took 5 bases from V and 5 from J; bases not matched to a gene: 15. CDR3 protein: CASSPYPTGGKGDEQYF. The CDR3 nucleotides are TGTGCCAGCAGCCCCTATCCGACAGGGGGCAAAGGGGACGAGCAGTACTTC. Full variable domain (outside the CDR3, taken from reference TRBV7-2 and TRBJ2-7): GAGVSQSPSNKVTEKGKDVELRCDPISGHTALYWYRQSLGQGLEFLIYFQGNSAPDKSGLPSDRFSAERTGGSVSTLTIQRTQQEDSAVYLCASSPYPTGGKGDEQYFGPGTRLTVT.